This T cell receptor beta chain was captured in a study of beta chain features in type 1 diabetes. Study results and limitations: Type 1 diabetes patients had moderately but significantly shorter TCRB CDR3s in all four CD4+ subsets.

Germline-derived CDR1 and CDR2 are SQVTM and ANQGSEA. The CDR3 is 12 amino acids. Trimming stripped 5 bases from V and 2 bases from J, with 9 bases between. As to this clone: Its target is not known.

All of the isolated RNA was reverse transcribed, so expressed TCRB transcripts were sequenced. Sequencing was performed with immunoSEQ multiplex PCR; in TCRdb, only in-frame clones are kept and a portion is missing. This table holds about 120,000 clones, around 15% found once. This TCR derives from a man aged 25-45 years with type 1 diabetes. This chain joins TRBV29-1 and TRBJ1-1; D gene unclear. The material sequenced was central memory CD4+ T cells from blood. CDR3 loop: CSVQTTNTEAFF. CDR3 bases: TGCAGCGTTCAGACTACTAACACTGAAGCTTTCTTT.